Included here is one T cell receptor beta chain sequence, with context. Its target is not known. The sample comes from a study of cytomegalovirus exposure and HLA in healthy donors. Study summary: A data release that came early held tens of millions of unique TCRs from HLA-typed donors.

Amplification used 60 Vbeta primers and 13 Jbeta primers. Profiling relied on immunoSEQ multiplex PCR, and the TCRdb table lists in-frame clones only, not all of them. In the table there are 130,000 to 150,000 clones, approximately 73% of which are singletons. The V gene lost 5 bases and the J gene lost 7 bases, with 8 bases spanning the gap. Germline V gives CDR1 MNHEY, CDR2 SMNVEV (reference sequence). CDR3 length: 12 residues. Study outcomes and limitations: Overall, around 160 TCR beta chains were annotated as cytomegalovirus-associated.

The receptor was isolated from a woman aged 35 to 49 in good health and CMV-seronegative. Sequenced: PBMCs. The chain recombines TRBV27 with TRBJ2-2, with D perhaps matching TRBD1 (5 bases). CDR3 DNA sequence: TGTGCCAGCAGTCTCACAGGCGGGGAGCTGTTTTTT. Its protein is CASSLTGGELFF.